This record covers a single T cell receptor (beta chain). What it binds is unknown. The CDR3 is 15 residues long. Trimming stripped 1 base from V and 4 bases from J, with 12 bases between. CDR1 and CDR2 from the germline V gene are SGHRS and YFSETQ. These data are taken from a study of cytomegalovirus exposure and HLA in healthy donors. General observations from the study: An analysis done earlier found most TCR beta V segments productive about 90% or about 30% of the time. Analysis performed later found about 18,000 TCR beta sequences associated with HLA alleles at 0.05 false discovery rate. In a later analysis, V- and J-gene trimming of beta chains associated with a DCLRE1C missense variant, replicated independently.

PCR used 60 Vbeta primers and 13 Jbeta primers. The method was immunoSEQ multiplex PCR; TCRdb's version includes in-frame clones alone and lacks a portion of them. The sample shows roughly 110,000 clones, around 74% of them seen only once. The rearrangement links TRBV5-1 to TRBJ2-1; no clear D gene. Sequencing was performed on PBMCs. The clonotype originates from a man younger than 45 in good health and CMV-seropositive. For the CDR3, the DNA is TGCGCCAGCAGCTTGTCTGCAGGTTCTTACAATGAGCAGTTCTTC. It codes for CASSLSAGSYNEQFF.